The TCR beta chain under discussion was sequenced for a study of T cell changes during pregnancy in multiple sclerosis. The germline V and J ends were trimmed by 0 bases and 0 bases, with 10 bases remaining between them. Germline V gives CDR1 SGHNT, CDR2 YYREEE (reference sequence). The CDR3 is 15 residues long. The table came from immunoSEQ multiplex PCR; TCRdb's copy has only in-frame clones and leaves some out. Among about 45,000 clones listed, roughly 90% were seen once. V gene TRBV5-4 combines with J gene TRBJ2-7; maybe TRBD2 (6 bases). The clonotype was recovered from a female donor with multiple sclerosis, enrolled in a pregnancy study. This specimen was CD8+ T cells from peripheral blood mononuclear cells, taken in the second trimester of pregnancy. This CDR3 reads CASSLGRGLSYEQYF. The CDR3 nucleotides are TGTGCCAGCAGCTTGGGTAGGGGACTCTCCTACGAGCAGTACTTC.